Shown below are 19 T cell receptor beta chains from a single sample sequenced in a study of cytomegalovirus exposure and HLA in healthy donors (dated by TCRdb to 2015 to 2018). Libraries were prepared through the immunoSEQ multiplex PCR assay. The multiplex PCR relied on a mix of 60 forward primers for TCR Vbeta segments and 13 reverse primers for TCR Jbeta segments. Here the immuneACCESS table is served through TCRdb, limited to in-frame sequences with V and J called. Missing clones are a known gap in these copies; in checked studies unresolved V genes cover under half, and the rest lacks a known reason. This sample is represented by fewer than 150,000 clones; roughly four fifths of them were singletons. Roughly 6% of the sample belongs to the ten largest clones. Sequencing was performed on PBMCs. The source is a woman between 45 and 60 years old in good health and CMV-seropositive.

This clone was counted between two and nine times. The chain joins TRBV6-5 to TRBJ2-7; a possible D gene is TRBD1 (6 bases). There are 13 residues in the CDR3. Germline V gene lookup returns CDR1 MNHEY and CDR2 SVGAGI. Trimming removed 7 bases at V and 1 base at J, with 11 bases between. The CDR3 region is CASNGGQSYEQYF. The DNA of the CDR3 is TGTGCCAGCAACGGAGGACAGTCCTACGAGCAGTACTTC.

The chain links TRBV9 to TRBJ2-1; 10 nucleotides agree with TRBD1. The CDR3 spans 15 residues. Germline CDR1 reads SGDLS; CDR2 reads YYNGEE. Trimming at V came to 0 bases and at J to 6 bases, leaving 3 bases not matched to a gene. The chain's CDR3 is CASSVGDRGVNEQFF. In DNA, the CDR3 is TGTGCCAGCAGCGTAGGGGACAGGGGAGTCAATGAGCAGTTCTTC.

This clone has just one count. The chain recombines TRBV7-2 with TRBJ2-1, with 10 bases matching TRBD2. Trimming removed 0 bases from V and 6 bases from J; junction bases left unmatched: 2. CDR1 and CDR2 (germline): SGHTA, FQGNSA. The CDR3 loop spans 15 amino acids. The CDR3 is CASSLAGTSANEQFF. CDR3 sequence (DNA): TGTGCCAGCAGCTTAGCCGGGACTAGCGCCAATGAGCAGTTCTTC. The full variable domain, completed using reference TRBV7-2 and TRBJ2-1, is GAGVSQSPSNKVTEKGKDVELRCDPISGHTALYWYRQSLGQGLEFLIYFQGNSAPDKSGLPSDRFSAERTGGSVSTLTIQRTQQEDSAVYLCASSLAGTSANEQFFGPGTRLTVL.

The genes are TRBV4-2 and TRBJ1-2; TRBD1 aligns across 7 bases. Germline trimming cut 5 bases from V and 0 bases from J; bases unmatched to any gene: 15. Germline CDR1 LGHNA, CDR2 YNFKEQ. CDR3 length: 18 amino acids. CDR3 residues: CASSAQAGPTGANYGYTF. The CDR3 region has the DNA TGTGCCAGCAGCGCCCAGGCAGGTCCCACAGGGGCTAACTATGGCTACACCTTC.

This chain uses TRBV6-5 with TRBJ1-1; no definite D call. CDR3 size: 11 residues. In germline, CDR1 is MNHEY, CDR2 SVGAGI. V was shortened by 7 bases and J by 3 bases, with 6 bases between the two germline ends. The CDR3 DNA reads as TGTGCCAGCACCTCAGACACTGAAGCTTTCTTT. Amino acid sequence: CASTSDTEAFF.

V usage is TRBV6-6 and J usage is TRBJ1-6; 10 bases agree with TRBD1. J lost 10 bases, V lost 4 bases, and 7 bases had no gene match. Germline V CDR1 and CDR2: MNHNY, SVGAGI (reference sequence). This CDR3 comprises 15 residues. CDR3 in DNA: TGTGCCAGCAGTTCCGGGGACAGGGGAATCTCACCCCTCCACTTT. This codes for CASSSGDRGISPLHF.

The chain joins TRBV6-5 to TRBJ1-1, with 8 bases fitting TRBD1. The ends lost 6 bases at V and 5 bases at J; junction bases unmatched: 8. The CDR3 loop spans 14 amino acids. The germline V gene encodes CDR1 MNHEY and CDR2 SVGAGI. The CDR3 nucleotides are TGTGCCAGCAGATCGCAGGGGGCGCGGACTGAAGCTTTCTTT. Translation: CASRSQGARTEAFF.

The chain carries TRBV19 and TRBJ1-1; D is unclear. This CDR3 has 12 residues. Trimming stripped 5 bases from V and 3 bases from J, with 7 bases between. From germline, CDR1 is LNHDA and CDR2 SQIVND (reference sequence). CDR3 sequence: CASSGRDTEAFF. As DNA, the CDR3 is TGTGCCAGTAGTGGGCGGGACACTGAAGCTTTCTTT. The whole variable domain, remainder taken from reference TRBV19 and TRBJ1-1, is DGGITQSPKYLFRKEGQNVTLSCEQNLNHDAMYWYRQDPGQGLRLIYYSQIVNDFQKGDIAEGYSVSREKKESFPLTVTSAQKNPTAFYLCASSGRDTEAFFGQGTRLTVV.

The CDR3 coding sequence is TGTGCCAGCGGACAGGGGGCGGTGAATGCTTTCTTT. Residues: CASGQGAVNAFF. The chain combines TRBV6-5 with TRBJ1-1, with 11 nucleotides matching TRBD1. J gave up 11 bases and V 8 bases, and 7 bases lay outside the gene matches. The CDR3 spans 12 residues. In germline, CDR1 is MNHEY, CDR2 SVGAGI.

The chain recombines TRBV11-3 with TRBJ2-1; 14 nucleotides agree with TRBD2. The germline gives CDR1 SGHNT, CDR2 YENEEA. V shed 2 bases and J 5 bases; nucleotides not matched to a gene: 11. The CDR3 consists of 19 residues. CDR3 nucleotide sequence: TGTGCCAGCAGCTTATCCGGGACTAGCGGGGGCCCGGCAAACAATGAGCAGTTCTTC. Translating gives CASSLSGTSGGPANNEQFF.

This clone was seen once. The genes are TRBV2 and TRBJ1-1; TRBD1 might be the D (5 bases). Per germline, CDR1 SNHLY and CDR2 FYNNEI. V lost 10 bases, J lost 6 bases, and 18 bases lay in between. The CDR3 spans 13 residues. DNA for the CDR3: TGTGCCACCAGACAGCTAAGGGGCTCTGAAGCTTTCTTT. Translating it yields CATRQLRGSEAFF. The whole variable domain, remainder taken from reference TRBV2 and TRBJ1-1, is EPEVTQTPSHQVTQMGQEVILRCVPISNHLYFYWYRQILGQKVEFLVSFYNNEISEKSEIFDDQFSVERPDGSNFTLKIRSTKLEDSAMYFCATRQLRGSEAFFGQGTRLTVV.

The chain uses TRBV15 and TRBJ2-5, with unresolved D. Matching the DNA end better, TRBJ2-7 makes the J call doubtful. The CDR3 extends over 12 amino acids. In germline, CDR1 is LNHNV, CDR2 YYDKDF (reference sequence). CDR3 loop: CATSRDRGEQYF. The CDR3 DNA sequence: TGTGCCACCAGCAGAGATCGAGGCGAGCAGTACTTC.

V gene TRBV5-8 combines with J gene TRBJ1-2; D might be TRBD1 (5 bases). The V gene's germline CDR1 is SGHTS and CDR2 YDEGEE. The V end lost 1 base, the J end lost 4 bases, and 5 bases lay between the germline ends. The CDR3 is 12 residues long. CDR3 residues: CASSLQGYGYTF. CDR3 nucleotide sequence: TGTGCCAGCAGCTTGCAGGGCTATGGCTACACCTTC.

This CDR3 is CASTGGLRGNEQFF. CDR3 sequence (DNA): TGCGCCAGCACAGGGGGACTCCGCGGGAATGAGCAGTTCTTC. The chain combines TRBV5-1 with TRBJ2-1; tentative D call: TRBD1 (7 bases). With 6 bases removed from V and 7 bases from J, the gap between germline ends came to 17 bases. This CDR3 spans 14 amino acids. Germline CDR1 is SGHRS and CDR2 is YFSETQ.

The chain uses TRBV18 and TRBJ2-7; TRBD2 might be the D (5 bases). In germline, CDR1 is KGHSH, CDR2 LQKENI. The CDR3 is made up of 13 amino acids. Trimming shortened V by 2 bases and J by 4 bases, and 9 bases separated the two germline ends. DNA of the CDR3: TGTGCCAGCTCACCATCGAGGGAATACGAGCAGTACTTC. This translates into CASSPSREYEQYF.

V and J are TRBV12-5 and TRBJ1-6; possibly TRBD1 for D (6 bases). The V end lost 7 bases, the J end lost 6 bases, and 13 bases lay between the germline ends. Germline V gene data show CDR1 as LGHNT and CDR2 as FRNRAP. CDR3 length: 14 residues. Here the CDR3 DNA reads TGTGCTAGTGCCGAACAGGGAACTAATTCACCCCTCCACTTT. The encoded protein is CASAEQGTNSPLHF.

V gene TRBV29-1 combines with J gene TRBJ2-2, with D possibly TRBD1 on 6 matching bases. The CDR3 length is 14 residues. CDR1 is SQVTM and CDR2 is ANQGSEA in the germline V gene. V was clipped by 7 bases and J by 2 bases, with 14 bases between them. The CDR3 DNA follows: TGCAGCGCCTCCCCCAGGGGCAACACCGGGGAGCTGTTTTTT. It codes for CSASPRGNTGELFF.

This chain uses TRBV11-3 with TRBJ2-3, with 12 bases aligning to TRBD2. The length of the CDR3 is 17 residues. Trimming removed 5 bases from V and 6 bases from J; junction bases left unmatched: 12. Looked up from germline, CDR1 is SGHNT and CDR2 is YENEEA. The DNA of the CDR3 is TGTGCCAGCAGCCGGAGGGGTGGCGGGACTAGCGGGGATACGCAGTATTTT. Translation: CASSRRGGGTSGDTQYF.

In regard to this clone: The sample has other DNA sequences that encode this CDR3 too. The genes are TRBV6-1 and TRBJ2-7; TRBD1 agrees at 7 bases. The V gene end was trimmed by 6 bases and the J gene end by 3 bases; junction bases not matched to a gene: 11. The CDR3 runs 15 residues. From germline, CDR1 is MNHNS and CDR2 SASEGT. The CDR3 DNA follows: TGTGCCAGCAGGGGTGACAGGGCACCGGTCTACGAGCAGTACTTC. Protein: CASRGDRAPVYEQYF.